Shown below are 4 T cell receptor beta chains from a single sample sequenced in a study of blood T cell repertoires in COVID-19. Using immunoSEQ multiplex PCR, the repertoire was profiled, and TCRdb retains in-frame clones only, with some absent. The repertoire has 95,000 to 150,000 clones, about nine tenths of them found once; the top ten carry around 4%. Sequenced: peripheral blood. The receptor source for this set is a man aged 40-55 years with acute or convalescent COVID-19.

The rearrangement links TRBV5-1 to TRBJ2-2; D possibly matches TRBD1 or TRBD2 (6 bases each). V was shortened by 4 bases and J by 2 bases, with 21 bases between the two germline ends. From germline, CDR1 is SGHRS and CDR2 YFSETQ. This CDR3 is 18 amino acids long. The CDR3 DNA sequence: TGCGCCAGCAGCCTGGAGGGGGTGAGGGCCCTTAACACCGGGGAGCTGTTTTTT. It specifies CASSLEGVRALNTGELFF. Complete variable domain (other parts from reference TRBV5-1 and TRBJ2-2): KAGVTQTPRYLIKTRGQQVTLSCSPISGHRSVSWYQQTPGQGLQFLFEYFSETQRNKGNFPGRFSGRQFSNSRSEMNVSTLELGDSALYLCASSLEGVRALNTGELFFGEGSRLTVL.

The chain joins TRBV5-1 to TRBJ2-5; 9 nucleotides agree with TRBD1. This CDR3 comprises 17 residues. Germline CDR1 SGHRS, CDR2 YFSETQ. J was trimmed by 2 bases and V by 3 bases; bases with no gene match: 11. As DNA, the CDR3 is TGCGCCAGCAGCTCCCTTCCGGGACAGGGTCTACAAGAGACCCAGTACTTC. Amino acid sequence: CASSSLPGQGLQETQYF. Based on the CDR3 plus reference TRBV5-1 and TRBJ2-5, the full variable domain is KAGVTQTPRYLIKTRGQQVTLSCSPISGHRSVSWYQQTPGQGLQFLFEYFSETQRNKGNFPGRFSGRQFSNSRSEMNVSTLELGDSALYLCASSSLPGQGLQETQYFGPGTRLLVL.

The chain recombines TRBV5-1 with TRBJ2-5; tentative D call: TRBD2 (7 bases). Trimming shortened V by 0 bases and J by 5 bases, and 11 bases separated the two germline ends. This CDR3 has 14 amino acids. In germline, CDR1 is SGHRS, CDR2 YFSETQ. Written as DNA, the CDR3 is TGCGCCAGCAGCTTGGTGGGGGGGGCCGAGACCCAGTACTTC. Its protein is CASSLVGGAETQYF.

A few counts support this clone. The chain uses TRBV9 and TRBJ1-1; D perhaps matches TRBD1 (5 bases). The V end lost 4 bases, the J end lost 4 bases, and 11 bases lay between the germline ends. Per germline, CDR1 SGDLS and CDR2 YYNGEE. The CDR3 runs to 13 residues. CDR3 sequence reads: CASSSLGGTEAFF. For the CDR3, the DNA is TGTGCCAGCAGCAGCTTGGGGGGCACTGAAGCTTTCTTT.